This TCR beta chain was obtained from a study of cytomegalovirus exposure and HLA in healthy donors. Comments on this clone: Compared with germline, one end of the junction differs, possibly owing to a read error.

Researchers ran the PCR with 60 Vbeta and 13 Jbeta primers. Profiled with immunoSEQ multiplex PCR; TCRdb holds only in-frame clones, not every one. The sample shows about 140,000 clones, 60% to 85% of them seen only once. Source material: PBMCs. The TCR originated in a female donor in good health and CMV-seropositive.

The CDR3 here is CSSSPRAGTDNTDTQYF. In DNA form, the CDR3 reads TGTTCCAGCAGCCCGAGAGCCGGGACAGATAACACAGATACGCAGTATTTT. The J gene is TRBJ2-3, the V gene TRBV7-9, with 7 positions matching TRBD1. There are 17 residues in the CDR3. Germline loops: CDR1 SEHNR, CDR2 FQNEAQ (reference sequence).